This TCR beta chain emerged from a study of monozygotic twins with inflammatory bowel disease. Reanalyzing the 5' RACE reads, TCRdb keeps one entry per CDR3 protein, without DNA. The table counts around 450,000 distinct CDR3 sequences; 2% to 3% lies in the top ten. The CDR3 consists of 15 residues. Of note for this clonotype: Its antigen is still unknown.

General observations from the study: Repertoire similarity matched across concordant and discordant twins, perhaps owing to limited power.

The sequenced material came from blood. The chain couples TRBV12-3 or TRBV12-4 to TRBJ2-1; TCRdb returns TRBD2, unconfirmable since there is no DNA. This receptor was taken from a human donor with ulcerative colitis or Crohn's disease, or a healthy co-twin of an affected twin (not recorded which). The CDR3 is CASTRGLAENNEQFF.